Here is one TCR beta chain with its context. It was across several immunoSEQ plates that each subset's genomic DNA was evenly split. Generated by immunoSEQ multiplex PCR, the TCRdb table keeps only in-frame clones and is missing some. This sample has under 700,000 clones; approximately 95% occur once, and the top ten carry about 0.11%. This record belongs to a study of shared clonotypes between healthy human individuals. In the study overall: CD4 naive and CD4 memory each took three plates per donor, while CD8 naive took two and CD8 memory one.

CD45RO-negative CD8 cells positively selected for CCR7 made up the naive population, which excluded terminally differentiated effector memory CD45RA+ cells. Those who donated, Caucasian adults without exception, all lived in Nashville, Tennessee. Germline V gene sequence: CDR1 SEHNR, CDR2 FQNEAQ (reference sequence). This CDR3 has 13 amino acids. The germline V and J ends were trimmed by 5 bases and 2 bases, with 6 bases remaining between them. The receptor comes from a woman in her twenties or thirties in good health. Sequenced sample: naive CD8+ T cells sorted from blood. The chain links TRBV7-9 to TRBJ2-2, with D unresolved. CDR3 in amino acids: CASSPSNTGELFF. CDR3 bases: TGTGCCAGCAGCCCGAGTAACACCGGGGAGCTGTTTTTT.